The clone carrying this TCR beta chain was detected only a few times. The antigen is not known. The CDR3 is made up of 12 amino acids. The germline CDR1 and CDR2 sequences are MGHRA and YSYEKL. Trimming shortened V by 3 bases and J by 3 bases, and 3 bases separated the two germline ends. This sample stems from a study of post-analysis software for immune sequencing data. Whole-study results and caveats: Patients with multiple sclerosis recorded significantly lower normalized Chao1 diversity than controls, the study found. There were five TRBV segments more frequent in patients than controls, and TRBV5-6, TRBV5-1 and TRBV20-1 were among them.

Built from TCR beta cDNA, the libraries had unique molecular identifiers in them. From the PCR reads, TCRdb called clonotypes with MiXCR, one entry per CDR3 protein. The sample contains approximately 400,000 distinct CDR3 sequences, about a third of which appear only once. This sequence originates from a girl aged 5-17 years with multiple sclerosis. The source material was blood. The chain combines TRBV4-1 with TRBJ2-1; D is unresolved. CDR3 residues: CASSHLYNEQFF. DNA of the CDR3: TGCGCCAGCAGCCACCTCTACAATGAGCAGTTCTTC.